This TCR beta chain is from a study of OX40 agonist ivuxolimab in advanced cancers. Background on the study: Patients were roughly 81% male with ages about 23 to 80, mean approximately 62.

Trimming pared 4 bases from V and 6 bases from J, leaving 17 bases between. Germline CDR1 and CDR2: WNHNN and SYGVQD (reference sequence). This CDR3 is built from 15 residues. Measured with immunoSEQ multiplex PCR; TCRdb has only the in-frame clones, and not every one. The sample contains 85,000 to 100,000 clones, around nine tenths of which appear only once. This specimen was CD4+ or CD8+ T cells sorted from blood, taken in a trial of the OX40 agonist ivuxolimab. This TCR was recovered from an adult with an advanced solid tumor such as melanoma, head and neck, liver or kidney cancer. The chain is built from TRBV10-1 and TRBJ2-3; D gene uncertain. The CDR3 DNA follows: TGCGCCAGCAGTGTGGGCGGACCTCCCGGCGATACGCAGTATTTT. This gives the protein CASSVGGPPGDTQYF.